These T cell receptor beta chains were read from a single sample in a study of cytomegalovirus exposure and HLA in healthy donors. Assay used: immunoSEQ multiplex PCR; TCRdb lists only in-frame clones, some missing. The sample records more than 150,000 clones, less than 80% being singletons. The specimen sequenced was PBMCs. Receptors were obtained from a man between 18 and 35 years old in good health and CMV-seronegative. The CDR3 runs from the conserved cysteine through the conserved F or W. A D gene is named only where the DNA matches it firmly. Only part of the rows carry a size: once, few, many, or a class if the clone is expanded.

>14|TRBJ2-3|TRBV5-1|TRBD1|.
CASSSGQGARTQYF
TGCGCCAGCAGCTCGGGACAGGGGGCTCGTACGCAGTATTTT
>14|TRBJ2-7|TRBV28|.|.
CASDGTPSSYEQYF
TGTGCCAGCGACGGGACTCCCAGCTCCTACGAGCAGTACTTC
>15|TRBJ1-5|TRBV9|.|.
CASSVEPAAGVPQHF
TGTGCCAGCAGCGTAGAGCCGGCTGCCGGGGTGCCCCAGCATTTT
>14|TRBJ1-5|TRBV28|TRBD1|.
CASSPGTDNQPQHF
TGTGCCAGCAGCCCCGGGACAGATAATCAGCCCCAGCATTTT
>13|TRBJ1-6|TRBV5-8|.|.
CASSLVPGSPLHF
TGTGCCAGCAGCTTGGTCCCAGGGTCACCCCTCCACTTT
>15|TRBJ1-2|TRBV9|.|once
CASSVGVGAGEGYTF
TGTGCCAGCAGCGTAGGGGTCGGGGCAGGGGAAGGCTACACCTTC
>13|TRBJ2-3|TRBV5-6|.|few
CASAHQGTDTQYF
TGTGCCAGCGCGCACCAGGGCACAGATACGCAGTATTTT
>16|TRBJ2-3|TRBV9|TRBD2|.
CASSVVSAGGGDTQYF
TGTGCCAGCAGCGTAGTATCCGCGGGGGGTGGAGATACGCAGTATTTT
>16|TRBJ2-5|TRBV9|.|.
CASSVGQPEGKETQYF
TGTGCCAGCAGCGTAGGACAGCCGGAGGGAAAAGAGACCCAGTACTTC
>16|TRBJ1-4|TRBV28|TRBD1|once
CASSLLWKGGREKLFF
TGTGCCAGCAGCCTTCTTTGGAAAGGGGGCAGGGAAAAACTGTTTTTT
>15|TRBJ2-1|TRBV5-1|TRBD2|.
CASSLRGGFYNEQFF
TGCGCCAGCAGCTTGCGCGGGGGGTTTTACAATGAGCAGTTCTTC
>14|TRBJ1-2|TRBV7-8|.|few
CASSLAAGGGGYTF
TGTGCCAGCAGCTTAGCGGCGGGGGGGGGCGGCTACACCTTC
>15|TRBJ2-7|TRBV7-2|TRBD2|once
CASNLGGGRAREQYF
TGTGCCAGCAACCTAGGGGGCGGGAGGGCCAGGGAGCAGTACTTC
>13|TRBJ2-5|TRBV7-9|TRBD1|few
CASSFPTGETQYF
TGTGCCAGCAGCTTTCCGACAGGGGAGACCCAGTACTTC
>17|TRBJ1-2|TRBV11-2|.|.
CASSLDGAEQVRYGYTF
TGTGCCAGCAGCTTAGATGGCGCCGAACAGGTCCGATATGGCTACACCTTC
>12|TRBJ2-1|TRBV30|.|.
CAWAGGGPEQFF
TGTGCCTGGGCCGGCGGAGGGCCAGAGCAGTTCTTC
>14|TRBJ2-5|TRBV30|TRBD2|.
CAWSPLAGGETQYF
TGTGCCTGGAGTCCACTAGCGGGGGGAGAGACCCAGTACTTC
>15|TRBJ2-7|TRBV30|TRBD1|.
CAWSAQQGWDYEQYF
TGTGCCTGGAGTGCCCAACAGGGGTGGGACTACGAGCAGTACTTC
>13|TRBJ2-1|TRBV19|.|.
CASSPTLSYEQFF
TGTGCCAGTAGCCCGACTCTTAGCTATGAGCAGTTCTTC
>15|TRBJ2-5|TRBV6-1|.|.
CASSGSSGSRETQYF
TGTGCCAGCAGTGGATCCTCGGGGTCCCGGGAGACCCAGTACTTC
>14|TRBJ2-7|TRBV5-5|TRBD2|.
CASSLTSDSYEQYF
TGTGCCAGCAGCCTAACTAGCGACTCCTACGAGCAGTACTTC
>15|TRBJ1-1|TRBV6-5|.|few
CASTTNRVGGTEAFF
TGTGCCAGCACTACTAACAGGGTTGGCGGCACTGAAGCTTTCTTT
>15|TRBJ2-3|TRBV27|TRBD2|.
CASSPRTSGADTQYF
TGTGCCAGCAGTCCGAGGACTAGCGGGGCAGATACGCAGTATTTT
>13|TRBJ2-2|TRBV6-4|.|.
CASSDSGVGELFF
TGTGCCAGCAGTGACTCCGGGGTCGGGGAGCTGTTTTTT
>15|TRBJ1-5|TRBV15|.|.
CATRDSGESNQPQHF
TGTGCCACCCGAGATTCGGGGGAAAGCAATCAGCCCCAGCATTTT
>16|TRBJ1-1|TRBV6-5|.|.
CASSYSGGRMNTEAFF
TGTGCCAGCAGTTACTCGGGGGGGCGGATGAACACTGAAGCTTTCTTT
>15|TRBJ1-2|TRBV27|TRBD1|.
CATAPPGQNNYGYTF
TGTGCCACCGCGCCTCCGGGACAGAATAACTATGGCTACACCTTC
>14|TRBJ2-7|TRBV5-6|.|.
CASSPPTLTDEQYF
TGTGCCAGCAGCCCCCCAACACTGACAGACGAGCAGTACTTC
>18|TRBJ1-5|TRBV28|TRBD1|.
CATYSPGQTRYSNQPQHF
TGTGCCACCTATAGCCCGGGACAGACGAGGTATAGCAATCAGCCCCAGCATTTT
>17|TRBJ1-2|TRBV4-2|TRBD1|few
CASSLLDRGHLGNGYTF
TGTGCCAGCAGCCTCTTGGACAGGGGGCATTTGGGGAATGGCTACACCTTC
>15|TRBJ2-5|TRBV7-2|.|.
CASSLGGGRSETQYF
TGTGCCAGCAGCTTAGGGGGGGGCAGATCAGAGACCCAGTACTTC
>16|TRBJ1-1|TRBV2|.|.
CASSPKNVGVGTEAFF
TGTGCCAGCAGCCCTAAGAACGTCGGGGTAGGCACTGAAGCTTTCTTT
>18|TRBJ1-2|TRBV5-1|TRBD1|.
CASAPSLRGRGAGYGYTF
TGCGCCAGCGCCCCGTCCCTTAGGGGGCGGGGGGCAGGCTATGGCTACACCTTC
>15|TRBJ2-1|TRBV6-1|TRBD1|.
CASKITGGSYNEQFF
TGTGCCAGCAAAATAACAGGGGGCTCCTACAATGAGCAGTTCTTC
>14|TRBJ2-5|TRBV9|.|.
CASSRQVLQETQYF
TGTGCCAGCAGCAGACAGGTCCTCCAAGAGACCCAGTACTTC
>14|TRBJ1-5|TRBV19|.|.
CASKGPQGHQPQHF
TGTGCCAGTAAGGGGCCGCAGGGCCATCAGCCCCAGCATTTT
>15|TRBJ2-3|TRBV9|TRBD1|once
CASSVSSRGTDTQYF
TGTGCCAGCAGCGTATCCTCCAGGGGGACAGATACGCAGTATTTT
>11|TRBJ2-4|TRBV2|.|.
CASSERNIQYF
TGTGCCAGCAGTGAACGGAACATTCAGTACTTC
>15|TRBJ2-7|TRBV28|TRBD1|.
CASSPWGTGGYEQYF
TGTGCCAGCAGCCCATGGGGGACAGGAGGTTACGAGCAGTACTTC